A selection of T cell receptor beta chains follows, all from one sample in a study of human T cells and chemical hapten exposure. MiXCR, applied by TCRdb to the RACE reads, yields one record per CDR3 protein. The top ten clones hold more than 3% of a sample with tens of thousands of distinct CDR3 sequences, nearly 10% of them seen once. The sample was whole blood, taken in connection with sensitization to the hapten diphenylcyclopropenone (DPC). The receptors were gathered from a woman between 35 and 50 years old with alopecia areata. Some clones in this sample may be carry-over from other donors' samples. Each CDR3 is given with its conserved first and last residue. The D gene is left open where the match is weak. A row's size may be missing; if present it is once, few, many or a size class.

j_call: TRBJ1-2
v_call: TRBV28
clone_size: NA
d_call: TRBD1
cdr3_nt: TGTGCCACTCCAGGGGGGAGCAACTATGGCTACACCTTC
cdr3_aa: CATPGGSNYGYTF

j_call: TRBJ2-4
v_call: TRBV19
clone_size: NA
d_call: NA
cdr3_nt: TGTGCCAGTGTCGGGAATGACCGCATTCAGTACTTC
cdr3_aa: CASVGNDRIQYF

j_call: TRBJ2-3
v_call: TRBV24-1
clone_size: few
d_call: NA
cdr3_nt: TGTGCCACCAGCCGTAGACAGCACGACACAGATACGCAGTATTTT
cdr3_aa: CATSRRQHDTDTQYF

j_call: TRBJ2-4
v_call: TRBV7-2
clone_size: many
d_call: NA
cdr3_nt: TGTGCCAGCAGCTTACCCCTTCCTGTAGCCAAAAACATTCAGTACTTC
cdr3_aa: CASSLPLPVAKNIQYF

j_call: TRBJ1-6
v_call: TRBV25-1
clone_size: many
d_call: TRBD1
cdr3_nt: TGTGCCAGCAGCTGGGACAGTTTCTCACCCCTCCACTTT
cdr3_aa: CASSWDSFSPLHF

j_call: TRBJ2-1
v_call: TRBV7-9
clone_size: many
d_call: TRBD1
cdr3_nt: TGTGCCAGCAGCCGGGGACAGGGGGCAACTCTCTCCTCCTACAATGAGCAGTTCTTC
cdr3_aa: CASSRGQGATLSSYNEQFF

j_call: TRBJ2-2
v_call: TRBV24-1
clone_size: NA
d_call: NA
cdr3_nt: TGTGCCACCAGTGATTTGTGGCAGGGAGCGAACACCGGGGAGCTGTTTTTT
cdr3_aa: CATSDLWQGANTGELFF

j_call: TRBJ2-3
v_call: TRBV6-4
clone_size: few
d_call: NA
cdr3_nt: TGTGCCAGCAGTGAAAGGGTTACATTCACAGATACGCAGTATTTT
cdr3_aa: CASSERVTFTDTQYF

j_call: TRBJ2-3
v_call: TRBV4-1
clone_size: many
d_call: TRBD2
cdr3_nt: TGCGCCAGCAGTTTCCTCGGGGGGGCAGGCACAGATACGCAGTATTTT
cdr3_aa: CASSFLGGAGTDTQYF

j_call: TRBJ1-2
v_call: TRBV7-2
clone_size: many
d_call: TRBD1
cdr3_nt: TGTGCCAGCAGCTTAGTTTCTACGGGACAGCACTATGGCTACACCTTC
cdr3_aa: CASSLVSTGQHYGYTF

j_call: TRBJ2-5
v_call: TRBV7-2
clone_size: NA
d_call: TRBD1
cdr3_nt: TGTGCCAGCACCGGGACAGGGCGTGAGACCCAGTACTTC
cdr3_aa: CASTGTGRETQYF

j_call: TRBJ1-2
v_call: TRBV12-3/TRBV12-4
clone_size: many
d_call: NA
cdr3_nt: TGTGCCAGCAGTTTCGGGCAGAACTATGGCTACACCTTC
cdr3_aa: CASSFGQNYGYTF

j_call: TRBJ2-7
v_call: TRBV3-2
clone_size: many
d_call: NA
cdr3_nt: TGTGCCCCCTGGGCCTTCAGGGTGGGCGAGCAGTACTTC
cdr3_aa: CAPWAFRVGEQYF

j_call: TRBJ2-1
v_call: TRBV7-8
clone_size: many
d_call: TRBD2
cdr3_nt: TGTGCCAGCAGCTTAGCCTCGGCTAGCGGGGGCTCCTACAATGAGCAGTTCTTC
cdr3_aa: CASSLASASGGSYNEQFF

j_call: TRBJ2-3
v_call: TRBV9
clone_size: many
d_call: NA
cdr3_nt: TGTGCCAGCAGCGTAGACGGGAGCACAGATACGCAGTATTTT
cdr3_aa: CASSVDGSTDTQYF

j_call: TRBJ2-5
v_call: TRBV28
clone_size: few
d_call: TRBD1
cdr3_nt: TGTGCCAGCAACGGACAGGGGGCGAGGGGGACCCAGTACTTC
cdr3_aa: CASNGQGARGTQYF

j_call: TRBJ2-7
v_call: TRBV7-2
clone_size: few
d_call: NA
cdr3_nt: TGTGCCAGCAGCTTAGGTAGGAGCGAGCAGTACTTC
cdr3_aa: CASSLGRSEQYF

j_call: TRBJ2-7
v_call: TRBV4-3
clone_size: many
d_call: TRBD2
cdr3_nt: TGCGCCAGCAGCCGAGCGAGCGGGGGTAGTAGCTCCTACGAGCAGTACTTC
cdr3_aa: CASSRASGGSSSYEQYF